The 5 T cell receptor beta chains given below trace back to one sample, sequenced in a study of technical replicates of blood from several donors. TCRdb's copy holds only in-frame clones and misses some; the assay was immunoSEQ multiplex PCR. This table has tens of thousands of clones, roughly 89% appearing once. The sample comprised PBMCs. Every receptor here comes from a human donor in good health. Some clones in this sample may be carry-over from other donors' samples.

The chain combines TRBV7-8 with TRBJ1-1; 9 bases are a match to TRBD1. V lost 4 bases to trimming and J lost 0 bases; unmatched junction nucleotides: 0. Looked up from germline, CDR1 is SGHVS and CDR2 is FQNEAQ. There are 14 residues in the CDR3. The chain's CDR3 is CASSWDRVNTEAFF. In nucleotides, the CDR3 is TGTGCCAGCAGCTGGGACAGGGTGAACACTGAAGCTTTCTTT.

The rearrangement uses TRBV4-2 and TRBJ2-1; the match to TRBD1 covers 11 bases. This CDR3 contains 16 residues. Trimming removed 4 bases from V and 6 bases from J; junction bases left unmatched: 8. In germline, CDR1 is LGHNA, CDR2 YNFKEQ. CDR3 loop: CASSRFGQGASNEQFF. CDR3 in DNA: TGTGCCAGCAGCCGATTCGGACAGGGGGCGAGCAATGAGCAGTTCTTC.

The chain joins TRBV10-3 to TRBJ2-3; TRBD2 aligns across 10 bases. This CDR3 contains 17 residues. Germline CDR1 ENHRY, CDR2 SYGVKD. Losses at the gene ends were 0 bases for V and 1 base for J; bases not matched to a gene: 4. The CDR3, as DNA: TGTGCCATCAGTGAGTCCAGCGGGAGGGCGGGCACAGATACGCAGTATTTT. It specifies CAISESSGRAGTDTQYF.

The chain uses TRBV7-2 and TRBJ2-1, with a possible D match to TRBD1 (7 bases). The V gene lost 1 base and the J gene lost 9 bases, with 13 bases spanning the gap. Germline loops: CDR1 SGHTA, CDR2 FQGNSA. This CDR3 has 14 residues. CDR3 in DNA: TGTGCCAGCAGCTTAGGACCGCAGGGGGGTGAGCAGTTCTTC. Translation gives CASSLGPQGGEQFF.

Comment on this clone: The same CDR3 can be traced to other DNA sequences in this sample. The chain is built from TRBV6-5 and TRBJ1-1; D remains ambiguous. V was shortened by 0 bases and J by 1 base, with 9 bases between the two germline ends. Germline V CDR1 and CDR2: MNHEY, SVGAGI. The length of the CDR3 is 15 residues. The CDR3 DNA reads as TGTGCCAGCAGTTACTCCCCACAAAAGAACACTGAAGCTTTCTTT. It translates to CASSYSPQKNTEAFF.